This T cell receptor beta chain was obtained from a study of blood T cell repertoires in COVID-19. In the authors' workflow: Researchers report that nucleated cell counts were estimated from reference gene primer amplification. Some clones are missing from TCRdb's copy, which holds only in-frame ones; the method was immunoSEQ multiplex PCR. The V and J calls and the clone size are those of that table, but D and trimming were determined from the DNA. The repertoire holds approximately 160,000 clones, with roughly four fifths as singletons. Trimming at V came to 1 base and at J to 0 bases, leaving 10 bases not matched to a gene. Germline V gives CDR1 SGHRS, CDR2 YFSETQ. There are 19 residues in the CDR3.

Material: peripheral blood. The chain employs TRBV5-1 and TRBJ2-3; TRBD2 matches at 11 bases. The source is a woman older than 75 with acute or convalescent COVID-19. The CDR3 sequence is CASSLRLSGGAHSTDTQYF. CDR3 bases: TGCGCCAGCAGCTTGCGTCTTAGCGGGGGGGCCCATAGCACAGATACGCAGTATTTT.